The clone carrying this TCR beta chain was seen only a few times. Its target is not known. This sample is part of a study of Graves' ophthalmopathy and Graves' hyperthyroidism. Scientists amplified the TCR beta CDR3 regions from RNA transcripts. Investigators did first-round RT-PCR with HTBI primers, then second-round multiplex PCR. TCRdb ran MiXCR on the multiplex PCR reads and lists one entry per CDR3 protein. The sample contains about 230,000 distinct CDR3 sequences, 40% to 50% of which appear only once. Study-level findings and limits: Thyroid clonotypes that were expanded above 0.001 frequency mostly also appeared in blood. The model predicted ophthalmopathy progression with roughly 71% sensitivity and around 74% specificity.

This sequence was found in an adult man with Graves' ophthalmopathy. The sequencing input was peripheral blood.

CDR3 nucleotide sequence: TGTGCCAGCGCGACCATCACCGGGGAGCTGTTTTTT. Translation: CASATITGELFF. V is TRBV12-3 or TRBV12-4 and J is TRBJ2-2; no clear D. Deletions cut 8 bases from V and 4 bases from J, with 8 bases between. CDR3 length: 12 amino acids.